The clone carrying this T cell receptor (beta chain) was picked up many times. This sample is part of a study of T cells in Graves' hyperthyroidism and ophthalmopathy. Amplification of TCR beta CDR3 regions was performed using RNA transcripts as template. First-round RT-PCR of the TCR CDR3 relied on the HTBI primer set. One entry per CDR3 protein results from TCRdb running MiXCR on the multiplex PCR reads. The table records 300,000 to 350,000 distinct CDR3 sequences, roughly 21% of them present only once. Trimming left V 7 bases short and J 0 bases short, with 13 bases between. From germline, CDR1 is MDHEN and CDR2 SYDVKM. The CDR3 totals 14 residues.

The rearrangement links TRBV28 to TRBJ2-7; maybe TRBD2 (5 bases). The receptor was isolated from a woman aged 45-65 years with Graves' hyperthyroidism. What was sequenced was blood. CDR3 DNA: TGTGCCAGCACCACCTTTCGGGGCTCCTACGAGCAGTACTTC. It codes for CASTTFRGSYEQYF.